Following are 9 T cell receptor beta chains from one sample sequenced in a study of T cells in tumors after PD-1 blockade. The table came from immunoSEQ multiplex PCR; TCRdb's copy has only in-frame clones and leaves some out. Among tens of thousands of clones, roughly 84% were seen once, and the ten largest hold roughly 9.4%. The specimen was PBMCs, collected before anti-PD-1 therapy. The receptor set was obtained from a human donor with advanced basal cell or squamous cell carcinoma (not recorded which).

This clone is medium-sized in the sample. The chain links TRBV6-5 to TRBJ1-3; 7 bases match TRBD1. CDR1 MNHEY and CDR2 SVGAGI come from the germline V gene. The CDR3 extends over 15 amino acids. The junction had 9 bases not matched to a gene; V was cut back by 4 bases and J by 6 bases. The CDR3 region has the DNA TGTGCCAGCAGTTCGCCCCTCGGGACAGTAAACACCATATATTTT. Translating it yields CASSSPLGTVNTIYF.

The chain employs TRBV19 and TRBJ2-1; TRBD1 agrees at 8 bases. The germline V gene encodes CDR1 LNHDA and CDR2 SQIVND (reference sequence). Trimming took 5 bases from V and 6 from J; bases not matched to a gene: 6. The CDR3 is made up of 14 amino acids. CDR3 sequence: CASSAGQGGNEQFF. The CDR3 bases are TGTGCCAGTAGTGCCGGACAGGGAGGCAATGAGCAGTTCTTC.

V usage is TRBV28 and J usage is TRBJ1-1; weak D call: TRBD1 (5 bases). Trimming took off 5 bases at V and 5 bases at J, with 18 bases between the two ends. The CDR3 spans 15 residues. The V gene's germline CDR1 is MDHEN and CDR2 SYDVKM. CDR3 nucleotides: TGTGCCAGCAGTCGGGGGGGTACATATGTAACTGAAGCTTTCTTT. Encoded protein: CASSRGGTYVTEAFF.

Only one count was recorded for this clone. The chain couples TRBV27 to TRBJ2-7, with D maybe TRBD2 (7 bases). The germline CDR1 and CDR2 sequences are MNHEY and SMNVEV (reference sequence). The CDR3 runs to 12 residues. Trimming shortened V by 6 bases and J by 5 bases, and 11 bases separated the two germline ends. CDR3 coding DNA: TGTGCCAGCAGAGGGGGAGGGAACGAGCAGTACTTC. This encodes CASRGGGNEQYF.

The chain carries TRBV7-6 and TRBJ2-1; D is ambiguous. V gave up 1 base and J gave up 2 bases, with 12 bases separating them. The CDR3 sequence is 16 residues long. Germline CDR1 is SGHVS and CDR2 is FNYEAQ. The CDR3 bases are TGTGCCAGCAGCTTAGTCGCTGGCGGAGCCTACAATGAGCAGTTCTTC. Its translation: CASSLVAGGAYNEQFF. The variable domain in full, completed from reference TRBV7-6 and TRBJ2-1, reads GAGVSQSPRYKVTKRGQDVALRCDPISGHVSLYWYRQALGQGPEFLTYFNYEAQQDKSGLPNDRFSAERPEGSISTLTIQRTEQRDSAMYRCASSLVAGGAYNEQFFGPGTRLTVL.

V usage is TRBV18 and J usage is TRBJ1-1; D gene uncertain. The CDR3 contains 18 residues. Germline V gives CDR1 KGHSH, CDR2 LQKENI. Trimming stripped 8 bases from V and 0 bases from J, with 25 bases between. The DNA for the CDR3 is TGTGCCAGCACGAATTCTTGGAGGAGCTCTACCATGAACACTGAAGCTTTCTTT. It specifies CASTNSWRSSTMNTEAFF.

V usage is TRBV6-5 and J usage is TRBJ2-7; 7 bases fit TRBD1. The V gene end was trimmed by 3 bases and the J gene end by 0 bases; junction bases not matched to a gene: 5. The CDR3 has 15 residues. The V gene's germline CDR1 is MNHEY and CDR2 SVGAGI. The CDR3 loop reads CASSYGAGGSYEQYF. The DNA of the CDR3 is TGTGCCAGCAGTTATGGGGCAGGGGGCTCCTACGAGCAGTACTTC.

Here the CDR3 DNA reads TGTGCCAGCTCACCAGCTGGTTTCGGGGAGCTGTTTTTT. Residues: CASSPAGFGELFF. V is TRBV18 and J is TRBJ2-2, with no clear D. The CDR3 runs 13 residues. V lost 2 bases and J lost 7, with 8 bases in between. Germline loops: CDR1 KGHSH, CDR2 LQKENI.

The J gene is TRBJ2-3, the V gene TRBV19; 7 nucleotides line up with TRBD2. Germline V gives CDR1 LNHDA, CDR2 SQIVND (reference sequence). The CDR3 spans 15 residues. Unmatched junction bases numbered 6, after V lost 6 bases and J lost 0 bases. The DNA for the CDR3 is TGTGCCAGTAGCCCCGGGACTACAAGCACAGATACGCAGTATTTT. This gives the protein CASSPGTTSTDTQYF.